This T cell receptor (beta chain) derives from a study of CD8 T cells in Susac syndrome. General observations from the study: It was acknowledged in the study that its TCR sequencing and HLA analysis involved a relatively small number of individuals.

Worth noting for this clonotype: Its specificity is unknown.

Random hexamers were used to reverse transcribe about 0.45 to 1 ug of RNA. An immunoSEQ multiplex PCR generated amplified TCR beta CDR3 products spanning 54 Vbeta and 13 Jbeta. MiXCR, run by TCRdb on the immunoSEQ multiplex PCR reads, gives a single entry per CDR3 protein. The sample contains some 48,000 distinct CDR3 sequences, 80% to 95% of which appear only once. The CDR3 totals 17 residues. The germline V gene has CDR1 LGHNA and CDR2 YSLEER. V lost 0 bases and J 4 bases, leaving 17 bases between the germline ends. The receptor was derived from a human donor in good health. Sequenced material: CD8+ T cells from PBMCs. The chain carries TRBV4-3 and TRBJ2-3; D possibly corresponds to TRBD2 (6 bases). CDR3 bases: TGCGCCAGCAGCCAAGATGGTCTGGAGGGCCTCGCAGATACGCAGTATTTT. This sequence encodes CASSQDGLEGLADTQYF.